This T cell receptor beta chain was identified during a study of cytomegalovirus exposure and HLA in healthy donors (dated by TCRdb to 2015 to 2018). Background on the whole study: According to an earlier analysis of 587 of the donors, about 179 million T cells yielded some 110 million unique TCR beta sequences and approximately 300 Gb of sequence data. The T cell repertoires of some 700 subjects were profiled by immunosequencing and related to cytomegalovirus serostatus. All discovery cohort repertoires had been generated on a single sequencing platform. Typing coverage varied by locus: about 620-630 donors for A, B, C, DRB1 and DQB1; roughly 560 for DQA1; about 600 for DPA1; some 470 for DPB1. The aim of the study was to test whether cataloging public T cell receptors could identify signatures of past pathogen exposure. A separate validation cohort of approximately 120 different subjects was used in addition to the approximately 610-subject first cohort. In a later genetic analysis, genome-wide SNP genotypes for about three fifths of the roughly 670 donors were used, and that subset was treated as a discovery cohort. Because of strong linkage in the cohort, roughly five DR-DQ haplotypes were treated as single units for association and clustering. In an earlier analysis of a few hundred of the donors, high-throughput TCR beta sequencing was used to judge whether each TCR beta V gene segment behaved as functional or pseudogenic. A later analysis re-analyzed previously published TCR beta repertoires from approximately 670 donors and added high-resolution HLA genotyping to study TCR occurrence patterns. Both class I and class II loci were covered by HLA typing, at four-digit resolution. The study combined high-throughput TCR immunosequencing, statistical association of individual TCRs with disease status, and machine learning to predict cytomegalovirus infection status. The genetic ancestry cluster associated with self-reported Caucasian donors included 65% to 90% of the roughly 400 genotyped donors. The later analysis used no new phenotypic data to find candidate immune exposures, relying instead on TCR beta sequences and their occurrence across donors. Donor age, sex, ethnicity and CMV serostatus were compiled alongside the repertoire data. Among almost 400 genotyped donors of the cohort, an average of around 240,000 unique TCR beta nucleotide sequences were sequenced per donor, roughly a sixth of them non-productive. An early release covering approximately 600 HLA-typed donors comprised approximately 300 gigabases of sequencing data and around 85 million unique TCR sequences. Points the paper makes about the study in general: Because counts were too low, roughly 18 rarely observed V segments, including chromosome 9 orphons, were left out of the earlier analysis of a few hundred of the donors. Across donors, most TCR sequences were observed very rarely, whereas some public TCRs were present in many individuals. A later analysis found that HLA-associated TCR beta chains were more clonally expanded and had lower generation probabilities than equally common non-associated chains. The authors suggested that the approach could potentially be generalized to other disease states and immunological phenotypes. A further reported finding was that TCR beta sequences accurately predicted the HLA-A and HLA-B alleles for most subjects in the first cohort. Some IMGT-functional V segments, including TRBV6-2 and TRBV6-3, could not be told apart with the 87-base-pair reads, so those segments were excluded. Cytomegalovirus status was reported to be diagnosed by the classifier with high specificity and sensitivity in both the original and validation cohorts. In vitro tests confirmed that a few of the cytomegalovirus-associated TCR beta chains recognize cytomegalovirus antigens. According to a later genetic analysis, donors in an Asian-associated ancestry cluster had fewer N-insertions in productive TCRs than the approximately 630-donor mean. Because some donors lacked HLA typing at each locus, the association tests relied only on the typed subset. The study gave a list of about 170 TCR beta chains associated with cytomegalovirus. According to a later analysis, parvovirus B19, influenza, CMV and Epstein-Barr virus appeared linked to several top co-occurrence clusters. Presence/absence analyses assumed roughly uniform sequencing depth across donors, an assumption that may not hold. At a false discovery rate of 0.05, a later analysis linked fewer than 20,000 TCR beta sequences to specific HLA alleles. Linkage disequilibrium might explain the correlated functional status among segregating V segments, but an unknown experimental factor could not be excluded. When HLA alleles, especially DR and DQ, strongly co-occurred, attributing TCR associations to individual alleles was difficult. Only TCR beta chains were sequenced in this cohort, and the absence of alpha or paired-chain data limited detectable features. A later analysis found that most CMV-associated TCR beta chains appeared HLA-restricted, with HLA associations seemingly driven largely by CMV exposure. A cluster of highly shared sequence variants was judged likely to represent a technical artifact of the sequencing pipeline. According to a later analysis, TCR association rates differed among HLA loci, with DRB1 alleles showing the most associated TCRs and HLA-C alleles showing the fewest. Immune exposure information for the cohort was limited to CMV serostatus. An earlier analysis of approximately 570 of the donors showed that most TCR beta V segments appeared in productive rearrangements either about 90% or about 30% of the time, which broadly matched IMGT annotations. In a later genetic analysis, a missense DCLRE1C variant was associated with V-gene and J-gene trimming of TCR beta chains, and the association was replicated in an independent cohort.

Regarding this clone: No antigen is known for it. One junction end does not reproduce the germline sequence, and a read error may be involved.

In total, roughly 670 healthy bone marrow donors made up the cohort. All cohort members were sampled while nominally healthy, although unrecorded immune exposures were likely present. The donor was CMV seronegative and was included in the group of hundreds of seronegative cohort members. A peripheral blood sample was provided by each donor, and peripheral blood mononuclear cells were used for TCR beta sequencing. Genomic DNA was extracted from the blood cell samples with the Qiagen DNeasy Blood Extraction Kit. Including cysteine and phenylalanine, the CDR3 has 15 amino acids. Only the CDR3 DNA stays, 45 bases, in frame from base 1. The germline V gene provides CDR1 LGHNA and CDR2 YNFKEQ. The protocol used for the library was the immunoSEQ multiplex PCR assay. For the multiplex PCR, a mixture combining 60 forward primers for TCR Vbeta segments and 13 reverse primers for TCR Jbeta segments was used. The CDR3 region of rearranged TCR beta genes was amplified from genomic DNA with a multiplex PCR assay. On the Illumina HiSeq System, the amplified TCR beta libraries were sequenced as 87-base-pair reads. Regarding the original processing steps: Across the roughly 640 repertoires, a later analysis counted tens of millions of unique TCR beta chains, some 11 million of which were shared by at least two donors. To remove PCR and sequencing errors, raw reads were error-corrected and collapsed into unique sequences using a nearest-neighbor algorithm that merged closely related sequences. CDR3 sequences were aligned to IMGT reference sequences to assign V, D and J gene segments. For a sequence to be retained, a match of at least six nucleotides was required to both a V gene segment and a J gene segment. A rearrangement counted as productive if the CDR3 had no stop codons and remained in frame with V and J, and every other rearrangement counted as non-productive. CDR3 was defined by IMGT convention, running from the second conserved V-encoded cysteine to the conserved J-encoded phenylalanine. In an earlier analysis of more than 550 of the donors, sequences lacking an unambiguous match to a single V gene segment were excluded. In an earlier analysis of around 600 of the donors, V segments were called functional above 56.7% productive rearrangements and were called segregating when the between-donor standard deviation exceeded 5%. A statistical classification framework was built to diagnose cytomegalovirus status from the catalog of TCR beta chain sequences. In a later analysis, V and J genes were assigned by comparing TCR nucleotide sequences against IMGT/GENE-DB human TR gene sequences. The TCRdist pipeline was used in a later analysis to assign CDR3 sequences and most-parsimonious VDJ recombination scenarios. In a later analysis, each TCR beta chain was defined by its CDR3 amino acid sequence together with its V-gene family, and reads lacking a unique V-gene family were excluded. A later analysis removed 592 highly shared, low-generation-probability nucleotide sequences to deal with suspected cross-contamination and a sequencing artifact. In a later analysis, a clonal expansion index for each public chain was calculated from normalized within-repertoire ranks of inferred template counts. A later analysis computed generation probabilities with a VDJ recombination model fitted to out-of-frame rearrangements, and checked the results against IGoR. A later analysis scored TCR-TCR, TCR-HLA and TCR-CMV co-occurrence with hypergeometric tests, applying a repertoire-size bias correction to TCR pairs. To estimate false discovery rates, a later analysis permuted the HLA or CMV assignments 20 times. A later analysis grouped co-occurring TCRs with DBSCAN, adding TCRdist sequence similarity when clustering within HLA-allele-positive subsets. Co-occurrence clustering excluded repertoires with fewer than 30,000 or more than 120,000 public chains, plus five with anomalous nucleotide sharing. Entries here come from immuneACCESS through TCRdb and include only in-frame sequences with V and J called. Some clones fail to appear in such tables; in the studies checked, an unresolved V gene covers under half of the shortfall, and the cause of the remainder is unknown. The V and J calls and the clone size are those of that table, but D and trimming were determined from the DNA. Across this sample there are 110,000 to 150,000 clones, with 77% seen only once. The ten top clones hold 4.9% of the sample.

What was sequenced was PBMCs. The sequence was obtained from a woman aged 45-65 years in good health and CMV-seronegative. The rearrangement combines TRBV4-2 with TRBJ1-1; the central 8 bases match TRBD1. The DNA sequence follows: TGTGCCAGCAGCCAAGCCTGGACAGGGAACACTGAGGCTTTCTTT. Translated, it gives CASSQAWTGNTEAFF.